This TCR beta chain was captured in a study of blood T cell repertoires in COVID-19 (dated by TCRdb to 2018 to 2021). Some background on the complete study: Samples covering the acute and convalescent phases of COVID-19 were provided by collaborators in the United States, Italy and Spain. The prospective study material was composed of cDNA or gDNA derived from T cells, B-cell-depleted T cells, or PBMCs. Deeply sampled blood TCRbeta repertoires from subjects exposed to, actively infected with, or recovered from COVID-19 were included in the dataset. The repertoires were made available in a free public database intended to serve as a resource for research on the immune response to SARS-CoV-2. The samples were drawn from the first 160 participants of the ongoing ImmuneRACE study and from more than 1,000 subjects provided by 6 global collaborators. Sample metadata almost always included a de-identified subject ID, COVID-19 status, age in years and sex. Where HLA class I and class II types were available, the types were taken from metadata supplied by the sample provider, not from assay-based typing.

Cut back by 6 bases and 7 bases, the V and J ends lie 25 bases apart. Including the terminal cysteine and phenylalanine, the CDR3 comprises 17 residues. Only CDR3 DNA remains: 51 bases, in frame from the first base. CDR1 is given as MNHEY and CDR2 as SVGEGT, both from the germline V gene. TCRbeta CDR3 regions were amplified from genomic DNA by means of the immunoSEQ Assay, a bias-controlled multiplex PCR. Regarding the original processing steps: The number of nucleated cells in each sample was estimated by amplification of reference gene primers within the assay. Sequence reads were collapsed and filtered to measure the absolute abundance of every unique TCRbeta CDR3 rearrangement. For each sample, productive Simpson clonality was calculated as the square root of Simpson's diversity index across productive rearrangements. TCRdb retrieved this table from immuneACCESS and kept in-frame rearrangements only. Not all clones are present; in checked studies, unresolved V genes account for under half, and no reason is known for the remainder. That table furnishes V, J and clone size, whereas the DNA furnished D and trimming. For this sample there are about 160,000 clones; around four fifths appear just once. Clones ranked in the top ten supply 22% of the sample.

Whole blood was collected in K2EDTA tubes by collaborating institutions according to the institutions' own protocols. For TCRbeta analysis, collaborators shipped samples as frozen whole blood, isolated PBMCs, or DNA extracted from either of those sample types. This clone was seen a handful of times. The antigen it recognizes is unknown. Base quality data are lacking; no much larger clone is found one base away. General findings and caveats noted by the study authors: Clinical and demographic metadata were provided uncurated, with the amount varying by source and participant.

Sequenced sample: peripheral blood. This sequence uses TRBV6-2 or TRBV6-3 and TRBJ2-1; tentative D gene TRBD2, with 10 bases matching. The sequence came from a woman aged 80 or older with acute or convalescent COVID-19. DNA sequence: TGTGCCAGCAGCCGGGACAGGGCGTCACTAGCGGGGAATGAGCAGTTCTTC. It specifies CASSRDRASLAGNEQFF.